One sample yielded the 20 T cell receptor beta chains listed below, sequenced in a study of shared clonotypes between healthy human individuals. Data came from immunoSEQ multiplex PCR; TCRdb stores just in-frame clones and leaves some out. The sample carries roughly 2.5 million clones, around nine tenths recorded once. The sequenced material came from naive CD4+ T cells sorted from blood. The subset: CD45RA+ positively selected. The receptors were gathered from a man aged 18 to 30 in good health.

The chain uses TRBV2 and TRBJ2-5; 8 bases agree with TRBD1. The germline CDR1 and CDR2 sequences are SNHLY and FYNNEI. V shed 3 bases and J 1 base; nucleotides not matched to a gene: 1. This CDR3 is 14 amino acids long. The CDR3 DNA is TGTGCCAGCAGTGACAGGGGGCCCCAAGAGACCCAGTACTTC. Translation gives CASSDRGPQETQYF.

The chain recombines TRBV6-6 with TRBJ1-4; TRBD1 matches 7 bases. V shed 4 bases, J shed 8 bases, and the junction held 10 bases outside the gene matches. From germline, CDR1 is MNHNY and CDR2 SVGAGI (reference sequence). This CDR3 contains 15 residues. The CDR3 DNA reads TGTGCCAGCAGTTGGGACAGAAAGGGAACCGAAAAACTGTTTTTT. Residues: CASSWDRKGTEKLFF.

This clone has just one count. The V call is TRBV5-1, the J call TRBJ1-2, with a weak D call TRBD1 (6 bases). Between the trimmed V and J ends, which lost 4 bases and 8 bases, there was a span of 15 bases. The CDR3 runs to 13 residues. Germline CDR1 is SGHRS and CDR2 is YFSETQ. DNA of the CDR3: TGCGCCAGCAGCCTAGAACAGGGTACGGGCTACACCTTC. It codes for CASSLEQGTGYTF.

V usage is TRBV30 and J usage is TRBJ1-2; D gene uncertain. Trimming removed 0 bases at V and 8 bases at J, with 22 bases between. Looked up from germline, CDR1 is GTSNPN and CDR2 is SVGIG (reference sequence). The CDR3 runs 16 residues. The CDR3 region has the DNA TGTGCCTGGAGTGTACCATTGGGGAGGCAGTCCATCGGCTACACCTTC. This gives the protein CAWSVPLGRQSIGYTF.

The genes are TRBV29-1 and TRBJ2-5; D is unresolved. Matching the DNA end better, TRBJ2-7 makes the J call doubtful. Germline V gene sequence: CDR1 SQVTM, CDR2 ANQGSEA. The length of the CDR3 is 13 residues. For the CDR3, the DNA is TGCAGCGTTGAATGGGTCGGCTCCTACGAGCAGTACTTC. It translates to CSVEWVGSYEQYF.

The CDR3: CAIGGQPQHF. The CDR3 bases are TGTGCCATCGGAGGTCAGCCCCAGCATTTT. The chain is built from TRBV28 and TRBJ1-5; D not resolved. Germline V gene sequence: CDR1 MDHEN, CDR2 SYDVKM. The CDR3 sequence is 10 residues long. Trimming took off 10 bases at V and 6 bases at J, with 7 bases between the two ends.

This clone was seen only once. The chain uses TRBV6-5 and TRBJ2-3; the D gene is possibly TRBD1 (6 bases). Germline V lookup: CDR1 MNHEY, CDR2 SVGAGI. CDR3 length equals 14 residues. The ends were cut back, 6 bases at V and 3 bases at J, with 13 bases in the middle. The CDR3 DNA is TGTGCCAGCAGGACAGGTGGGGGAACAGATACGCAGTATTTT. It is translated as CASRTGGGTDTQYF.

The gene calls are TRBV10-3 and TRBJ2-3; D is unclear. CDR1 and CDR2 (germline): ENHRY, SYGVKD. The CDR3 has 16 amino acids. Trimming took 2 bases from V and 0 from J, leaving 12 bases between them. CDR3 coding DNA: TGTGCCATCAGTGAGCAGAACAGACTTAGCACAGATACGCAGTATTTT. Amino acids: CAISEQNRLSTDTQYF.

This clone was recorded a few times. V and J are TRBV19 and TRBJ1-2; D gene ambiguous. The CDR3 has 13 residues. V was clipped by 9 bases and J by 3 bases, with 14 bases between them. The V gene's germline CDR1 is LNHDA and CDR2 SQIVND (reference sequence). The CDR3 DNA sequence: TGTGCCAGCAACCTGCAACCCCACTATGGCTACACCTTC. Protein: CASNLQPHYGYTF.

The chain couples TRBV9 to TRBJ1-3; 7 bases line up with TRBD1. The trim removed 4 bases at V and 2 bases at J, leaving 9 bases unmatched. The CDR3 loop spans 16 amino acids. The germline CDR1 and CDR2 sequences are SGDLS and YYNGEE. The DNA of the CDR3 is TGTGCCAGCAGCCCCCGACAGGGAACAGCTGGAAACACCATATATTTT. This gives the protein CASSPRQGTAGNTIYF.

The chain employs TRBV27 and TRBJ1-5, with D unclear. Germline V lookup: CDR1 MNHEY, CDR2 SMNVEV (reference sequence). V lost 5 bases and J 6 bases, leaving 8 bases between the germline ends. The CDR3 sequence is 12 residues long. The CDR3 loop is CASSGLGQPQHF. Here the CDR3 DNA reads TGTGCCAGCAGTGGCCTCGGTCAGCCCCAGCATTTT.

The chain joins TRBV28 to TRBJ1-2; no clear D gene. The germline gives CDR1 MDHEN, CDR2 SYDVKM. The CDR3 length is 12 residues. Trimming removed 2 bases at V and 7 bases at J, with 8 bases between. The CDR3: CASSLGSGGYTF. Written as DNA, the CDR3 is TGTGCCAGCAGTTTAGGGTCAGGTGGCTACACCTTC.

CDR3 DNA sequence: TGCGCCAGCAGCCGCACTACTAGCGGAGCACAAGAGACCCAGTACTTC. Protein: CASSRTTSGAQETQYF. The chain combines TRBV4-1 with TRBJ2-5, with TRBD2 matching over 8 bases. V trimming: 4 bases; J trimming: 2 bases; junction bases outside the gene matches: 9. The germline gives CDR1 MGHRA, CDR2 YSYEKL. CDR3 size: 16 residues.

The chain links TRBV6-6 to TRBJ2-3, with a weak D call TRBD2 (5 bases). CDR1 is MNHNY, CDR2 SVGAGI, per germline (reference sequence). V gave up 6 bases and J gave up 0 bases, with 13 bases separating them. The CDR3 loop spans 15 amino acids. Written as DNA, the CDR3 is TGTGCCAGCAGCCCCGACTACGGTAGCACAGATACGCAGTATTTT. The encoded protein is CASSPDYGSTDTQYF.

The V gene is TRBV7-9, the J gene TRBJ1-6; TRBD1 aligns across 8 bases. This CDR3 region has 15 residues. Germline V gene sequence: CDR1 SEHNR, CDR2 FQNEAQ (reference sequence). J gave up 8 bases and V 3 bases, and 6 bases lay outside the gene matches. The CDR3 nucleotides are TGTGCCAGCAGCTTTGAGACAGGGGTTCATTCACCCCTCCACTTT. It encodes CASSFETGVHSPLHF.

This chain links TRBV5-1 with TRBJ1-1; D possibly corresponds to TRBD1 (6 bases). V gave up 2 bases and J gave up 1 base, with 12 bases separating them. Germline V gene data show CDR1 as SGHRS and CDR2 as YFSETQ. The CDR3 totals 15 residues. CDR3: CASSFTGHSNTEAFF. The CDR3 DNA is TGCGCCAGCAGCTTTACGGGACACTCGAACACTGAAGCTTTCTTT.

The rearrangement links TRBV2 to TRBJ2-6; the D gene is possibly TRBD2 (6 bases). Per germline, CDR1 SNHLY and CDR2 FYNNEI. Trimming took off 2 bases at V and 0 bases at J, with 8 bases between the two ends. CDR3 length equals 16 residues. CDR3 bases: TGTGCCAGCAGTGAACAGGACTACTCTGGGGCCAACGTCCTGACTTTC. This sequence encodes CASSEQDYSGANVLTF.

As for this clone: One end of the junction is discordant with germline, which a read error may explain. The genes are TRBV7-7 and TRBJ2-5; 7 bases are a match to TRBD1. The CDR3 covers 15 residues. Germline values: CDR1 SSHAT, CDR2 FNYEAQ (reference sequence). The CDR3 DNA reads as TGTGCTAGCAGCTTAGCCAACAGGGGATGGGAGACCCAGTACTTC. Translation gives CASSLANRGWETQYF.

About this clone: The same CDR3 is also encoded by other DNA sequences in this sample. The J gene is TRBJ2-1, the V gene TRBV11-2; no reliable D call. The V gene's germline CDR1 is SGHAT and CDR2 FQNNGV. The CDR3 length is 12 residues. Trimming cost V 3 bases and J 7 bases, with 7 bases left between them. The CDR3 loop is CASSFVGNEQFF. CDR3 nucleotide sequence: TGTGCCAGCAGCTTCGTTGGGAATGAGCAGTTCTTC.

The CDR3 sequence is CASSLMGQGHYGYTF. The DNA for the CDR3 is TGTGCCAGCAGCCTAATGGGACAGGGTCACTATGGCTACACCTTC. V is TRBV7-8 and J is TRBJ1-2; 9 nucleotides agree with TRBD1. Germline loops: CDR1 SGHVS, CDR2 FQNEAQ. V lost 5 bases to trimming and J lost 3 bases; unmatched junction nucleotides: 7. The CDR3 sequence is 15 residues long.